The clone carrying this TCR beta chain was observed a few times. Its target is not known. This entry belongs to a study of human T cells and chemical hapten exposure. Study information: The patients, most of them female, presented with alopecia areata, totalis or universalis. Mainly, slight library volume differences in the pool made TCR yields vary.

Each CDR3 protein gets one entry after TCRdb re-called the RACE reads with MiXCR. The data contain about 340,000 distinct CDR3 sequences, around 7% of them singletons. General study results and limits: After DPC sensitization, TCRs above 1 in 1000 frequency showed no change.

Described time point: patch test 1, 2 weeks after DPC sensitization. This sample's treatment: therapeutic diphenylcyclopropenone sensitization with weekly scalp DPC. Germline loops: CDR1 SQVTM, CDR2 ANQGSEA. CDR3 size: 14 residues. V gave up 5 bases and J gave up 0 bases, with 10 bases separating them. J is TRBJ2-2 and V is TRBV29-1; no clear D gene. This clonotype was obtained from a woman younger than 35 with alopecia areata. Some clones in this sample may be carry-over from other donors' samples. Source: whole blood, taken in connection with sensitization to the hapten diphenylcyclopropenone (DPC). The CDR3 bases are TGCAGCGTTCAACGGTTTCCGAACACCGGGGAGCTGTTTTTT. This translates into CSVQRFPNTGELFF.